This entry lists 2 T cell receptor beta chains sequenced from one sample in a study of T-cell memory formation after mild COVID-19. Using its own MiXCR run on the 5' RACE reads, TCRdb lists one record per CDR3 protein. The sample contains about 390,000 distinct CDR3 sequences, 20% to 25% of which appear only once. Sequenced material: PBMCs or a T cell subset sorted from them (not recorded which). These receptors were collected from an adult woman who had mild COVID-19 (a few samples of this study predate the infection). Cell type and time point are not known.

This clonotype occurred a few times. The chain has TRBV5-1 and TRBJ2-1; D unclear. The germline V and J ends were trimmed by 3 bases and 8 bases, with 15 bases remaining between them. The CDR3 runs 14 residues. Per the germline V gene, CDR1 is SGHRS and CDR2 is YFSETQ. The CDR3, as DNA: TGCGCCAGCAGCTCCGATCTTATGTCGCATGAGCAGTTCTTC. Translated, it gives CASSSDLMSHEQFF.

The chain links TRBV13 to TRBJ2-7, with D possibly TRBD2 on 6 matching bases. V shed 5 bases and J shed 2 bases, with 19 bases lying between them. Germline V gives CDR1 PRHDT, CDR2 FYEKMQ (reference sequence). The CDR3 covers 16 residues. CDR3 region: CASSGRRESITYEQYF. Here the CDR3 DNA reads TGTGCCAGCAGCGGACGGAGGGAATCCATAACCTACGAGCAGTACTTC.